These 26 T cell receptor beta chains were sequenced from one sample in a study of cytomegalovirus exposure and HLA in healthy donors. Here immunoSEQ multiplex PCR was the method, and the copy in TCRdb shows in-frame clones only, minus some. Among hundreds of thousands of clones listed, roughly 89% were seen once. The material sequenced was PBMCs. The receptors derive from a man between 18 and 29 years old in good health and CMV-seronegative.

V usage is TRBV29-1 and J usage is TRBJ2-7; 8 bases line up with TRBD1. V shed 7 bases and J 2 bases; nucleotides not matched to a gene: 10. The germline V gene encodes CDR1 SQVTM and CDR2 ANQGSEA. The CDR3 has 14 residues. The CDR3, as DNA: TGCAGCGCAACTTCCGGGACAGGCGCCTACGAGCAGTACTTC. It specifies CSATSGTGAYEQYF.

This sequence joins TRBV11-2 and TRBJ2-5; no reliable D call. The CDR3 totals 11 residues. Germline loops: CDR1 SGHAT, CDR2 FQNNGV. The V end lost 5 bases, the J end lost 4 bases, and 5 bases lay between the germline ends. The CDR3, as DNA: TGTGCCAGCAGCCTCGGAGAGACCCAGTACTTC. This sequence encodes CASSLGETQYF.

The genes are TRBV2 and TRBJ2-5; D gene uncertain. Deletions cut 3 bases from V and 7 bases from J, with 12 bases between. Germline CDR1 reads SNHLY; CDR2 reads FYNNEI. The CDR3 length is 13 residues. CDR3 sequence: CASSEGPTGTQYF. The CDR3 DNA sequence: TGTGCCAGCAGTGAGGGCCCCACTGGGACCCAGTACTTC. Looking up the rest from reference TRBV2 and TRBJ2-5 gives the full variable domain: EPEVTQTPSHQVTQMGQEVILRCVPISNHLYFYWYRQILGQKVEFLVSFYNNEISEKSEIFDDQFSVERPDGSNFTLKIRSTKLEDSAMYFCASSEGPTGTQYFGPGTRLLVL.

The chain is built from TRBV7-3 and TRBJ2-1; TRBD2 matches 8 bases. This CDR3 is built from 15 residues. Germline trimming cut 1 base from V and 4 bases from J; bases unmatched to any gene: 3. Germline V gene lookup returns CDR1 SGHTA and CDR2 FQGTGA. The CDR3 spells CASSLMTSAYNEQFF. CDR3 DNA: TGTGCCAGCAGCTTAATGACTAGCGCATACAATGAGCAGTTCTTC.

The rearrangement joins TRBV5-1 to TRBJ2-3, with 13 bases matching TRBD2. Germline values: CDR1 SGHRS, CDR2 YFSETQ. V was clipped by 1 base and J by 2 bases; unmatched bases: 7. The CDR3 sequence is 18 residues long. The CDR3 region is CASSLRTSGGGSTDTQYF. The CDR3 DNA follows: TGCGCCAGCAGCTTGCGCACTAGCGGGGGGGGATCCACAGATACGCAGTATTTT.

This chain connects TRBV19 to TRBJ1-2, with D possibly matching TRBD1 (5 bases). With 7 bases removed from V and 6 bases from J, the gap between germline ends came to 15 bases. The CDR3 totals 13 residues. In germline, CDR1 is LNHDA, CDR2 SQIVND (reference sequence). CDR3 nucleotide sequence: TGTGCCAGTAATAGGGGATTTGGCGATGGCTACACCTTC. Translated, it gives CASNRGFGDGYTF.

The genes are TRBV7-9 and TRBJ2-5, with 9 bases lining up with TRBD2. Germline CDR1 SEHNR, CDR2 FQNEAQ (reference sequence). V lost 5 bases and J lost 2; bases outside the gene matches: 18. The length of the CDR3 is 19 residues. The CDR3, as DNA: TGTGCCAGCAGCGAACTGACTAGCGGAGGTGAGGAAGGGCAAGAGACCCAGTACTTC. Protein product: CASSELTSGGEEGQETQYF.

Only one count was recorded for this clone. As DNA, the CDR3 is TGTGCCAGTAATGAACAGGGCAGCCAGCCCCAGCATTTT. Its translation: CASNEQGSQPQHF. J is TRBJ1-5 and V is TRBV19; TRBD1 might be the D (6 bases). The CDR3 is 13 amino acids. Trimming stripped 7 bases from V and 7 bases from J, with 14 bases between. Germline CDR1 and CDR2: LNHDA and SQIVND (reference sequence). Filled out from reference TRBV19 and TRBJ1-5, the complete variable domain reads DGGITQSPKYLFRKEGQNVTLSCEQNLNHDAMYWYRQDPGQGLRLIYYSQIVNDFQKGDIAEGYSVSREKKESFPLTVTSAQKNPTAFYLCASNEQGSQPQHFGDGTRLSIL.

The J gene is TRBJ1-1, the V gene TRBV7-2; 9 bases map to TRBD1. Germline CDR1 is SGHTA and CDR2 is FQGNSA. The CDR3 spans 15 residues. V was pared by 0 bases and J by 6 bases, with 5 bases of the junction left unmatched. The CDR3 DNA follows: TGTGCCAGCAGCTTAGCACTGGGACAGGGATCTGAAGCTTTCTTT. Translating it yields CASSLALGQGSEAFF.

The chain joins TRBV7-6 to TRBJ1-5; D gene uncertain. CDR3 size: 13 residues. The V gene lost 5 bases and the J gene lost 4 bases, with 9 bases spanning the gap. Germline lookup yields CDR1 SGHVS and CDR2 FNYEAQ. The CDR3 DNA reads TGTGCCAGCAGCGCGAATGCAAATCAGCCCCAGCATTTT. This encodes CASSANANQPQHF.

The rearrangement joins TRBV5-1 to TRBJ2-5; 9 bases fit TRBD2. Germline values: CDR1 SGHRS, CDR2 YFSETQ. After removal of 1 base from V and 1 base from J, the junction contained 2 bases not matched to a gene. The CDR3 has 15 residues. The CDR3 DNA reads TGCGCCAGCAGCTTGAGTAGCGGGGGCCAAGAGACCCAGTACTTC. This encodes CASSLSSGGQETQYF.

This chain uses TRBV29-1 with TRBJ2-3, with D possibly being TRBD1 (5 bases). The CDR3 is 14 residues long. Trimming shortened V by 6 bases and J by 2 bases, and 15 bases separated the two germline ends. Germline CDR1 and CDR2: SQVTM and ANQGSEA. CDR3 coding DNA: TGCAGCGTCAGGCCAGACAGATACACAGATACGCAGTATTTT. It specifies CSVRPDRYTDTQYF.

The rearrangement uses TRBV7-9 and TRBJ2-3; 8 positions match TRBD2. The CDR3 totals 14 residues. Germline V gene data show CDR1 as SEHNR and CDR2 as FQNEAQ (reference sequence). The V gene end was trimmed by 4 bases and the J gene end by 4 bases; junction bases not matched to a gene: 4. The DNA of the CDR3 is TGTGCCAGCAGCTCCAAGCGGGAGTCAGATACGCAGTATTTT. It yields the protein CASSSKRESDTQYF.

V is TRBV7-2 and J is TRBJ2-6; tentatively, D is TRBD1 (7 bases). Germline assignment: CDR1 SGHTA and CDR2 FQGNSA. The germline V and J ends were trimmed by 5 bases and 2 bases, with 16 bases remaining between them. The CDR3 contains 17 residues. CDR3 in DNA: TGTGCCAGCAGCCCCGAGGGCAGGGGGGCTGGGGCCAACGTCCTGACTTTC. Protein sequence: CASSPEGRGAGANVLTF.

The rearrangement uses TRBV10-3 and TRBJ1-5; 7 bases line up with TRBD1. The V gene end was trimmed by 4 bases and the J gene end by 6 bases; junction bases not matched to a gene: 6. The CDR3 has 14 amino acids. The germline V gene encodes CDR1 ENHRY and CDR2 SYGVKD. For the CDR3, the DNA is TGTGCCATCAGTGCTACAGGGGATAGTCAGCCCCAGCATTTT. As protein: CAISATGDSQPQHF.

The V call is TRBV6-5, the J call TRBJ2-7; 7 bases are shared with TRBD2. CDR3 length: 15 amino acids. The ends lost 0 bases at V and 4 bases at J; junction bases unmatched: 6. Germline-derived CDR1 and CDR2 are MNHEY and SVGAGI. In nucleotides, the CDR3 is TGTGCCAGCAGTTACTCGTGGAGCGGGGAATACGAGCAGTACTTC. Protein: CASSYSWSGEYEQYF.

The CDR3 region is CASSELSTGLTEAFF. CDR3 in DNA: TGTGCCAGCAGTGAACTCAGCACAGGGCTCACTGAAGCTTTCTTT. The chain joins TRBV2 to TRBJ1-1, with a tentative D call TRBD1 (6 bases). With 2 bases removed from V and 4 bases from J, the gap between germline ends came to 14 bases. Germline V gene data show CDR1 as SNHLY and CDR2 as FYNNEI. The CDR3 consists of 15 residues.

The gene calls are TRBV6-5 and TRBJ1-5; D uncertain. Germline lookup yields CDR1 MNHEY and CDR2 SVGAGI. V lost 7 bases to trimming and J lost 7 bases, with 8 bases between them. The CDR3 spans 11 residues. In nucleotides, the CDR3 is TGTGCCAGCATGGTGAGGCAGCCCCAGCATTTT. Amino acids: CASMVRQPQHF.

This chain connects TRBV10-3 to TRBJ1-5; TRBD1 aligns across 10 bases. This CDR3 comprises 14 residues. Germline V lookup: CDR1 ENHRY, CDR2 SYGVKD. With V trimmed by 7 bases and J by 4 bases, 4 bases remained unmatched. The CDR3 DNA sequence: TGTGCCATCAATTCGGACAGGGGGAATCAGCCCCAGCATTTT. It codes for CAINSDRGNQPQHF.

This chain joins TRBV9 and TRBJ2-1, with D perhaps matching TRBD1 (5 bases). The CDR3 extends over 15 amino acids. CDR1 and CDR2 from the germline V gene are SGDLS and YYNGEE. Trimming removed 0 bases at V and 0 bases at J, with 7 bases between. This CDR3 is CASSVARASYNEQFF. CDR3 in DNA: TGTGCCAGCAGCGTAGCCAGGGCCTCCTACAATGAGCAGTTCTTC. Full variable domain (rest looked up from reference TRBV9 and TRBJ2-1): DSGVTQTPKHLITATGQRVTLRCSPRSGDLSVYWYQQSLDQGLQFLIQYYNGEERAKGNILERFSAQQFPDLHSELNLSSLELGDSALYFCASSVARASYNEQFFGPGTRLTVL.

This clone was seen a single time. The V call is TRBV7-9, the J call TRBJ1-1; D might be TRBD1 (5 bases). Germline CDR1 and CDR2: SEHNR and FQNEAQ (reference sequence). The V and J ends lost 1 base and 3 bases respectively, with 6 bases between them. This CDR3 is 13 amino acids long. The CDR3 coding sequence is TGTGCCAGCAGCTTAGAGACAGACACTGAAGCTTTCTTT. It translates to CASSLETDTEAFF.

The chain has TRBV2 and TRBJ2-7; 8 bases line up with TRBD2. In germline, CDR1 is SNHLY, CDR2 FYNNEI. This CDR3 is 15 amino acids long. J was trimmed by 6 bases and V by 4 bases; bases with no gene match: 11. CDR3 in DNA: TGTGCCAGCAGTGGTTTTGCGGGGGGAAGGGGCGAGCAGTACTTC. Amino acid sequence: CASSGFAGGRGEQYF.

The CDR3 loop reads CATAGTGNQPQHF. The CDR3 coding sequence is TGTGCCACCGCCGGGACAGGGAATCAGCCCCAGCATTTT. This chain joins TRBV10-3 and TRBJ1-5; TRBD1 aligns across 9 bases. The CDR3 has 13 residues. Germline CDR1 ENHRY, CDR2 SYGVKD. V shed 10 bases, J shed 4 bases, and the junction held 5 bases outside the gene matches.

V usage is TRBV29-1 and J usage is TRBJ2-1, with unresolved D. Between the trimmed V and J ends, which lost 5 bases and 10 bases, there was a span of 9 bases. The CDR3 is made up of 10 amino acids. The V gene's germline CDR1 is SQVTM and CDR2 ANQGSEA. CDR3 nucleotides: TGCAGCGTTCAAAGGCGGGAGCAGTTCTTC. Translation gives CSVQRREQFF.

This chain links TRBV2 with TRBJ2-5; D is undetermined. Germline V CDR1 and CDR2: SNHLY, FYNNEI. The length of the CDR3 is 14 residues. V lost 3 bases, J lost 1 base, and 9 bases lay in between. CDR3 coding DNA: TGTGCCAGCAGTGATGTGGGCTTCCAAGAGACCCAGTACTTC. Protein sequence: CASSDVGFQETQYF.

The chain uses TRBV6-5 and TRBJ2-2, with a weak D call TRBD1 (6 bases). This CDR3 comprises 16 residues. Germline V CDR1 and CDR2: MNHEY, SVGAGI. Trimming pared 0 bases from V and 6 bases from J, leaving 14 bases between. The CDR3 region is CASSYSVHRVAGELFF. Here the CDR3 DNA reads TGTGCCAGCAGTTACTCAGTGCACAGGGTGGCCGGGGAGCTGTTTTTT.